This T cell receptor (beta chain) emerged from a study of response to subunit inactivated influenza vaccine (dated by TCRdb to 2016 to 2019). Looking at the study overall: Deep quantitative T cell receptor repertoire profiling was used in the study to track responses to a trivalent subunit inactivated influenza vaccine.

The investigation overall reported the following: According to the authors, only a limited number of new T cells may be recruited by each seasonal influenza vaccination.

This clonotype showed up many times. Its antigen remains unidentified. Base qualities are not provided; no much larger clone lies one nucleotide away. The method was RT-PCR. This sample was sequenced with an Illumina HiSeq 2500. Clones were called with MiXCR by TCRdb after fastp trimmed the public reads at Q25, and only in-frame beta chains were retained. Merged by CDR3 protein, the rows form single entries marked with the most common genes and DNA. In this sample the table shows about half a million distinct CDR3 sequences, under 9% of which occur a single time. 10% to 15% of the sample is held by the ten biggest clonotypes. Here the sequenced sample was PBMCs from blood, taken less than 25 months after vaccination. This TCR was sampled from a man aged 45-69 years who received an inactivated influenza vaccine. Donor details come from another sample of the same person, matched by shared clones.

The CDR3 in this case is CSARTGLAGNNEQFF. The DNA sequence is as follows: TGCAGTGCTAGAACTGGACTAGCGGGAAACAATGAGCAGTTCTTC. This receptor chain uses TRBV20-1 and TRBJ2-1, with 12 central nucleotides matching TRBD2. The germline V gene (reference sequence) specifies DFQATT as CDR1 and SNEGSKA as CDR2. At the junction V is shortened by 2 bases and J by 5 bases; bases outside the gene matches: 4. The CDR3 contains 15 residues, cysteine and phenylalanine counted. The kept DNA is CDR3 alone, 45 bases in frame from the first base.